One T cell receptor beta chain is described in this entry. Its antigen is still unknown. The sequenced fragment ends 3 residues before the CDR3 boundary, so the rest is inferred from the germline J gene. This sample stems from a study of T cells in women clearing cervical HPV infection. Study summary: For cases, blood was sampled a median about 150 days after lesion detection, interquartile range roughly 80 to 200 days. Only a few women had HLA typing results available. Study outcomes and limitations: Richness plus V gene abundances separated cases from controls with AUC about 0.8. TRBV6-7 relative abundance averaged 0.11% in cases and 0.15% to 0.2% in controls.

The CDR3 totals 13 residues. Germline V gene sequence: CDR1 SGHNT, CDR2 YENEEA. V lost 4 bases and J 2 bases, leaving 8 bases between the germline ends. Some clones are missing from TCRdb's copy, which holds only in-frame ones; the method was immunoSEQ multiplex PCR. The sample has over 10,000 clones; the top ten hold 20% to 25%. This rearrangement joins TRBV11-3 to TRBJ1-1; D is possibly TRBD1 (5 bases). Input material: blood buffy coat. The receptor was derived from a woman aged 18 to 75 with a cervical HPV16 infection that either progressed to CIN3+ or cleared (not recorded which). The CDR3 DNA, read in part, is TGTGCCAGCAGCTCAGGGTTAAACACTGAA. Encoded protein: CASSSGLNTE. The whole CDR3 reads CASSSGLNTEAFF.